This T cell receptor (beta chain) was sequenced in a study of blood T cell repertoires in COVID-19. The CDR3 length is 17 residues. CDR1 is ENHRY and CDR2 is SYGVKD in the germline V gene. Trimming removed 7 bases from V and 1 base from J; junction bases left unmatched: 8. This table comes from immunoSEQ multiplex PCR, and its TCRdb copy is limited to in-frame clones, with some not included. The data hold 370,000 or so clones, with about 87% observed a single time. This receptor was taken from a young man who had recovered from COVID-19. The sample taken for sequencing was PBMCs or T cells enriched from blood (not recorded which). The rearrangement joins TRBV10-3 to TRBJ2-7; 15 bases fit TRBD2. CDR3 nucleotide sequence: TGTGCCATCACTCCGGGACTAGCGGGGGGCAGGTCCTACGAGCAGTACTTC. Translating it yields CAITPGLAGGRSYEQYF.